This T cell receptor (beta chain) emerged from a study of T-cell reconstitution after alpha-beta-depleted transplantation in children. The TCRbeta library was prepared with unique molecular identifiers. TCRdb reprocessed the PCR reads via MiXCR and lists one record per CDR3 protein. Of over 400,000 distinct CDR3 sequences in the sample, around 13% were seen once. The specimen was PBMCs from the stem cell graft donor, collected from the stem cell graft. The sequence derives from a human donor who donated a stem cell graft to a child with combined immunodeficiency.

CDR3 in amino acids: CATSHSPRDYHYEQYF. DNA for the CDR3: TGTGCCACCTCACACAGCCCCCGGGACTACCACTACGAGCAGTACTTC. The chain couples TRBV28 to TRBJ2-7; 7 bases agree with TRBD2. V was pared by 10 bases and J by 3 bases, with 18 bases of the junction left unmatched. This CDR3 has 16 residues. CDR1 and CDR2 from the germline V gene are MDHEN and SYDVKM.